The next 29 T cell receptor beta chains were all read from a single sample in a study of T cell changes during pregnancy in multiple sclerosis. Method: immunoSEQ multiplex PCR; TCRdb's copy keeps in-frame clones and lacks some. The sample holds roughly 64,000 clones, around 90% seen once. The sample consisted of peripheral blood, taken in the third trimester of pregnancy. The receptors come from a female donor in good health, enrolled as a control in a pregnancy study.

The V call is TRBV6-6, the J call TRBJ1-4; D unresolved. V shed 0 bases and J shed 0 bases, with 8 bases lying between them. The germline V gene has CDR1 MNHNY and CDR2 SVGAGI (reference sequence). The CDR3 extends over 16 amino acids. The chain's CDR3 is CASSYSWEATNEKLFF. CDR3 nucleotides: TGTGCCAGCAGTTACTCCTGGGAGGCAACTAATGAAAAACTGTTTTTT.

The CDR3 protein is CASSKTGLSTEAFF. As DNA, the CDR3 is TGTGCCAGTAGTAAGACAGGGTTGAGCACTGAAGCTTTCTTT. This chain links TRBV19 with TRBJ1-1; TRBD1 matches 7 bases. Germline V gives CDR1 LNHDA, CDR2 SQIVND (reference sequence). This CDR3 is built from 14 residues. J lost 4 bases, V lost 4 bases, and 6 bases had no gene match.

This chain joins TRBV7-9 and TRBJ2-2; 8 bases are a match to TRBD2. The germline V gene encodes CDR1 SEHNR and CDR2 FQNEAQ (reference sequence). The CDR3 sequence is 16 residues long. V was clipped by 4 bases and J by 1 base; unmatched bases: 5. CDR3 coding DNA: TGTGCCAGCAGCTCGACGGCGGGAGGGAACACCGGGGAGCTGTTTTTT. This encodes CASSSTAGGNTGELFF.

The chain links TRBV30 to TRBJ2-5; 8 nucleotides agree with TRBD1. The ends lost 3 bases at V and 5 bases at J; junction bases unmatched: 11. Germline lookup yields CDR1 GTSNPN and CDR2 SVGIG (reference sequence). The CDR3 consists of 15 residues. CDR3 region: CAWSQETGVEETQYF. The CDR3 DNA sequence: TGTGCCTGGAGCCAGGAGACAGGGGTCGAGGAGACCCAGTACTTC.

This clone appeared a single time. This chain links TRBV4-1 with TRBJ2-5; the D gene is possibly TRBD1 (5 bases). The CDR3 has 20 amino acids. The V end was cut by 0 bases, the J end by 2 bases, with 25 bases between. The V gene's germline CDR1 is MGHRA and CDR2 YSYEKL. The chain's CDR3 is CASSQDQGSTTTKEQETQYF. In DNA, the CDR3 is TGCGCCAGCAGCCAAGACCAGGGTAGCACCACCACCAAGGAGCAAGAGACCCAGTACTTC.

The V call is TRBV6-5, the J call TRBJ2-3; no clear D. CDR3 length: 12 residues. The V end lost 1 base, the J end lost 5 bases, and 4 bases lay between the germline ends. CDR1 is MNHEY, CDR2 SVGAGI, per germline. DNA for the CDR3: TGTGCCAGCAGTTACTTCGGAGATACGCAGTATTTT. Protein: CASSYFGDTQYF.

In nucleotides, the CDR3 is TGTGCCAGCAGCTTGGGTGGGACAGGGAGCAATCAGCCCCAGCATTTT. Translated, it gives CASSLGGTGSNQPQHF. The J gene is TRBJ1-5, the V gene TRBV7-6, with 9 nucleotides matching TRBD1. Losses at the gene ends were 3 bases for V and 1 base for J; bases not matched to a gene: 4. The CDR3 sequence is 16 residues long. Germline loops: CDR1 SGHVS, CDR2 FNYEAQ.

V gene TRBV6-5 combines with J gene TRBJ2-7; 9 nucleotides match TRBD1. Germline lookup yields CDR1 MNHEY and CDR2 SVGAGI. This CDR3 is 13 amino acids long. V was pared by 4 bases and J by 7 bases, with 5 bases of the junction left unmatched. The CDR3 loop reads CASSSHRGREQYF. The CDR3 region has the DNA TGTGCCAGCAGTTCCCACAGGGGGCGAGAGCAGTACTTC.

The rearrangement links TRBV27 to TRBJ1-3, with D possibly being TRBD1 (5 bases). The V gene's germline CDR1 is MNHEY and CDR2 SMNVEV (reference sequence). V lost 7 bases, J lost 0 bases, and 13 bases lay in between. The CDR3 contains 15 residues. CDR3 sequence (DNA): TGTGCCAGCACCTATCGGCAGGGCTCTGGAAACACCATATATTTT. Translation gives CASTYRQGSGNTIYF.

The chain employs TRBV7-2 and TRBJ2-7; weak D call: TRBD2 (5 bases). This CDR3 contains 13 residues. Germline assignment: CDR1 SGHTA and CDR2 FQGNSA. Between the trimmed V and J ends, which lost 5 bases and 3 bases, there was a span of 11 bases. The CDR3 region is CASSRYRDYEQYF. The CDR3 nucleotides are TGTGCCAGCAGCAGATATCGGGACTACGAGCAGTACTTC.

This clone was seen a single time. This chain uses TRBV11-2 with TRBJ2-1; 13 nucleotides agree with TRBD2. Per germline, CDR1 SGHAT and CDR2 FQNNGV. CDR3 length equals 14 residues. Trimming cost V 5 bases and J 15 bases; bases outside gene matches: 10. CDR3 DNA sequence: TGTGCCAGCAGCACTAGGGGTGGACTAGCGGGAGTGTTCTTC. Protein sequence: CASSTRGGLAGVFF.

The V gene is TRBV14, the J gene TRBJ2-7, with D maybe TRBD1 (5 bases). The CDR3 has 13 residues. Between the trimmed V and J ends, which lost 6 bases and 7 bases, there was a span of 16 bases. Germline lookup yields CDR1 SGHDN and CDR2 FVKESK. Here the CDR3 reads CASSLDTWGEQYF. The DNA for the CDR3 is TGTGCCAGCAGTTTGGACACCTGGGGTGAGCAGTACTTC.

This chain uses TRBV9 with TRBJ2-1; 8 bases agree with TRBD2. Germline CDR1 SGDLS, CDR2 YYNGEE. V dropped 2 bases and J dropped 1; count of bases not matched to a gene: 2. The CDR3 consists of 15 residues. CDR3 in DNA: TGTGCCAGCAGCGTCGGGGGGGCGTCCTACAATGAGCAGTTCTTC. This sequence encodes CASSVGGASYNEQFF.

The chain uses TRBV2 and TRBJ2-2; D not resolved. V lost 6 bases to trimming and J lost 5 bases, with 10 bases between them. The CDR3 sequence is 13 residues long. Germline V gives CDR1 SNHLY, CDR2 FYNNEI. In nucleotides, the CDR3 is TGTGCCAGCAGGGCAGTACCGACCGGGGAGCTGTTTTTT. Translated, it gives CASRAVPTGELFF.

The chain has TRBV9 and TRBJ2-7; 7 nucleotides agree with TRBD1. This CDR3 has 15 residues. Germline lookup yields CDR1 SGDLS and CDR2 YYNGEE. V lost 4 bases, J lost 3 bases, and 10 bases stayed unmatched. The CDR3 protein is CASSPQGQGDYEQYF. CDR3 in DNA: TGTGCCAGCAGCCCCCAAGGGCAGGGGGACTACGAGCAGTACTTC.

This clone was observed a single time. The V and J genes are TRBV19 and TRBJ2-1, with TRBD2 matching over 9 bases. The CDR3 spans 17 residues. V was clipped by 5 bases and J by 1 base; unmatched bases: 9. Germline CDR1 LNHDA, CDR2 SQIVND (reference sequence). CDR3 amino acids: CASSSPLAGLSYNEQFF. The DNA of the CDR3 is TGTGCCAGTAGTTCCCCGCTAGCGGGACTTTCCTACAATGAGCAGTTCTTC.

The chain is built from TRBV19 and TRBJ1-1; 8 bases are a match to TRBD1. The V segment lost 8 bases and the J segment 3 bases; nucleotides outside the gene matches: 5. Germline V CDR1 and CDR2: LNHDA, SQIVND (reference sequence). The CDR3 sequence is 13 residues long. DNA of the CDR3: TGTGCCAGTTGGACAGGGTGGGACACTGAAGCTTTCTTT. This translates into CASWTGWDTEAFF. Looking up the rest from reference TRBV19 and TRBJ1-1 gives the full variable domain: DGGITQSPKYLFRKEGQNVTLSCEQNLNHDAMYWYRQDPGQGLRLIYYSQIVNDFQKGDIAEGYSVSREKKESFPLTVTSAQKNPTAFYLCASWTGWDTEAFFGQGTRLTVV.

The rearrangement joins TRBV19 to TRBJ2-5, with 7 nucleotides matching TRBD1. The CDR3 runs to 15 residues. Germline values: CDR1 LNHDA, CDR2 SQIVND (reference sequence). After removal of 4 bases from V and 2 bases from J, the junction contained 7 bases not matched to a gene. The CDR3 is CASSRFDRAQETQYF. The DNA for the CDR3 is TGTGCCAGTAGTAGGTTTGACAGGGCTCAAGAGACCCAGTACTTC.

CDR3 in amino acids: CASSAQGGNTEAFF. DNA of the CDR3: TGTGCCAGCTCAGCGCAGGGAGGGAACACTGAAGCTTTCTTT. This chain joins TRBV18 and TRBJ1-1; the D gene is possibly TRBD1 (5 bases). The CDR3 length is 14 residues. Germline-derived CDR1 and CDR2 are KGHSH and LQKENI. Trimming shortened V by 5 bases and J by 1 base, and 11 bases separated the two germline ends.

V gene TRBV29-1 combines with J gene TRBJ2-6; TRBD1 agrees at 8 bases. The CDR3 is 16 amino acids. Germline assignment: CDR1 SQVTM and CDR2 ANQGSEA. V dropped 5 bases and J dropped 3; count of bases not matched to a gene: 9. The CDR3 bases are TGCAGCGTTCCTGGACAGGGCCTCTTTGGGGCCAACGTCCTGACTTTC. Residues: CSVPGQGLFGANVLTF.

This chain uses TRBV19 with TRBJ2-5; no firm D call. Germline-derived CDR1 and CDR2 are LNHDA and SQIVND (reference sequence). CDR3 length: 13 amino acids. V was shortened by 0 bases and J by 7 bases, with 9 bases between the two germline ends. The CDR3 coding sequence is TGTGCCAGTAGTATAGACCCTAGAGGGACCCAGTACTTC. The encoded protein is CASSIDPRGTQYF.

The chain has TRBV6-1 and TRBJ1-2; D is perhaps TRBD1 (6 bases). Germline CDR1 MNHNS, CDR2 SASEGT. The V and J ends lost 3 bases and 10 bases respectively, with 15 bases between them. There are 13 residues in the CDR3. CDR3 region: CASSDGWAGDYTF. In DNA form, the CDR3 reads TGTGCCAGCAGTGATGGGTGGGCAGGGGACTACACCTTC.

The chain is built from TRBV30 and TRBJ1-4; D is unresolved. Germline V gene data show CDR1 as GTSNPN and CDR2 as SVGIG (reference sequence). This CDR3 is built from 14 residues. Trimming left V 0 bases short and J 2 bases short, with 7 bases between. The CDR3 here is CAWSVRVTNEKLFF. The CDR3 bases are TGTGCCTGGAGTGTACGGGTTACTAATGAAAAACTGTTTTTT.

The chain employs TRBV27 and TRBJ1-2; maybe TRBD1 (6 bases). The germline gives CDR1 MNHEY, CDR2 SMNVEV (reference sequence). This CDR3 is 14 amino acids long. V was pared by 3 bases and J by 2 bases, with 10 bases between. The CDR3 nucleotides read TGTGCCAGCAGTTTGGAACAGGGAAACTATGGCTACACCTTC. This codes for CASSLEQGNYGYTF.

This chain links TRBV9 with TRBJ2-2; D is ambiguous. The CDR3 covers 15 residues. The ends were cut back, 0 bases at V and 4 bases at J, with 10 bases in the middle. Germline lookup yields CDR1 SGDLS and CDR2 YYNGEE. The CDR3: CASSVDGVSTGELFF. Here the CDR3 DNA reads TGTGCCAGCAGCGTAGACGGAGTCTCCACCGGGGAGCTGTTTTTT.

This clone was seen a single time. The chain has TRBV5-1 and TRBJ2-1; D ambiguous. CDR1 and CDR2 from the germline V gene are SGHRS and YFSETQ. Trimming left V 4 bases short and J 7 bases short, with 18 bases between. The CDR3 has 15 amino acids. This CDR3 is CASSRKPSVENEQFF. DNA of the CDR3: TGCGCCAGCAGCCGAAAGCCCAGCGTAGAGAATGAGCAGTTCTTC.

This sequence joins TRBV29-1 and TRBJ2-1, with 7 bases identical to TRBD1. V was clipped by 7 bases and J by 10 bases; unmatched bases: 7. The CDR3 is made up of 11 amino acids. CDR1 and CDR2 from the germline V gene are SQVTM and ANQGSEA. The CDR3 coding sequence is TGCAGCGAACGACAGGGCGGCGAGCAGTTCTTC. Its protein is CSERQGGEQFF.

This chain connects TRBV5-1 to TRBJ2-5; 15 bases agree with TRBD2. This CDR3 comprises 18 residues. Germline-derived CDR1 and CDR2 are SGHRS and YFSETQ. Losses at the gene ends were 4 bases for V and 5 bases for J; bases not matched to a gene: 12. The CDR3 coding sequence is TGCGCCAGCAGCCCCGGACTAGCGGGAGGGCTTGATGGGGAGACCCAGTACTTC. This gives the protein CASSPGLAGGLDGETQYF.

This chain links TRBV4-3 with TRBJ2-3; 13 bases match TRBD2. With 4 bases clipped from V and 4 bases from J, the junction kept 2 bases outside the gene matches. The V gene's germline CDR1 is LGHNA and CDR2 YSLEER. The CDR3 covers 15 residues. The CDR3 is CASSRLAGGADTQYF. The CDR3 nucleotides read TGCGCCAGCAGCCGACTAGCGGGGGGCGCAGATACGCAGTATTTT.